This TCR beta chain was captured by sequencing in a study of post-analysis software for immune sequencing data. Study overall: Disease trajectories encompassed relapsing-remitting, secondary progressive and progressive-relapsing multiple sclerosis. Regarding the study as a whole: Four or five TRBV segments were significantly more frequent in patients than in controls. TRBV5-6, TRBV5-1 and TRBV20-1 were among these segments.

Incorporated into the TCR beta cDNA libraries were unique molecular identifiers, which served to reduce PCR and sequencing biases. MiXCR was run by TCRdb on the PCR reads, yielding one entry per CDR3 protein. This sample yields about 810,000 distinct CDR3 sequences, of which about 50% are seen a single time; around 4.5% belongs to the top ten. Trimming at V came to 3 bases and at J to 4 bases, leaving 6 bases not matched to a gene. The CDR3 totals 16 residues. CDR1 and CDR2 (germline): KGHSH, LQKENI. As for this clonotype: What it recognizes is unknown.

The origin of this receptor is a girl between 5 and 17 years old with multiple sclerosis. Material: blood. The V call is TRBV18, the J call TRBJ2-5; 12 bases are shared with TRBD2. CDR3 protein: CASSPMTSGGGETQYF. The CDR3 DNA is TGTGCCAGCTCACCGATGACTAGCGGGGGAGGAGAGACCCAGTACTTC.